The 28 T cell receptor beta chains in this list originate from one sample, sequenced in a study of OX40 agonist ivuxolimab in advanced cancers. Assay: immunoSEQ multiplex PCR; the TCRdb copy retains only in-frame clones and omits some. The sample comprises about 27,000 clones, over 75% of which are singletons, and about half rests with the top ten. The sample here was CD4+ or CD8+ T cells sorted from blood, taken in a trial of the OX40 agonist ivuxolimab. The source is an adult with an advanced solid tumor such as melanoma, head and neck, liver or kidney cancer.

The V gene is TRBV7-9, the J gene TRBJ2-1, with no clear D. CDR1 is SEHNR, CDR2 FQNEAQ, per germline (reference sequence). V lost 5 bases and J lost 0, with 11 bases in between. This CDR3 spans 15 amino acids. The CDR3 spells CASSRHSGSYNEQFF. The DNA for the CDR3 is TGTGCCAGCAGCCGTCATTCAGGCTCCTACAATGAGCAGTTCTTC.

This rearrangement joins TRBV7-2 to TRBJ2-1; 8 bases line up with TRBD2. CDR3 size: 15 residues. Germline loops: CDR1 SGHTA, CDR2 FQGNSA. The junction had 3 bases not matched to a gene; V was cut back by 1 base and J by 4 bases. The CDR3 DNA sequence: TGTGCCAGCAGCTTAGTAGCGGGACCTTACAATGAGCAGTTCTTC. It codes for CASSLVAGPYNEQFF.

The rearrangement joins TRBV11-2 to TRBJ2-5; 7 positions agree with TRBD1. The CDR3 has 16 residues. The germline V gene encodes CDR1 SGHAT and CDR2 FQNNGV. V trimming: 5 bases; J trimming: 1 base; junction bases outside the gene matches: 10. The CDR3 loop is CASSPTGASLQETQYF. CDR3 in DNA: TGTGCCAGCAGCCCTACAGGGGCGAGCCTCCAAGAGACCCAGTACTTC.

The rearrangement joins TRBV19 to TRBJ2-1; possible D gene TRBD1, 6 bases. V shed 6 bases and J shed 6 bases, with 21 bases lying between them. Germline assignment: CDR1 LNHDA and CDR2 SQIVND (reference sequence). The CDR3 length is 16 residues. Here the CDR3 DNA reads TGTGCCAGTAGCCCTAGAGGCCAGGGGTTCGGCAATGAGCAGTTCTTC. Residues: CASSPRGQGFGNEQFF.

This clone occurred once. The chain combines TRBV27 with TRBJ2-7; D might be TRBD2 (6 bases). The germline V and J ends were trimmed by 7 bases and 4 bases, with 8 bases remaining between them. Germline V gene lookup returns CDR1 MNHEY and CDR2 SMNVEV (reference sequence). The CDR3 is 11 amino acids. CDR3 in DNA: TGTGCCAGCATGGGGGGATACGAGCAGTACTTC. This codes for CASMGGYEQYF.

The rearrangement uses TRBV4-1 and TRBJ1-1, with 8 bases lining up with TRBD1. Trimming at V came to 7 bases and at J to 2 bases, leaving 9 bases not matched to a gene. The CDR3 contains 15 residues. Per germline, CDR1 MGHRA and CDR2 YSYEKL. The CDR3 sequence: CASTRGRGGNTEAFF. CDR3 in DNA: TGCGCCAGCACCAGGGGGCGGGGAGGTAACACTGAAGCTTTCTTT.

The chain recombines TRBV12-5 with TRBJ2-3; 10 bases map to TRBD1. The CDR3 sequence is 15 residues long. Germline trimming cut 3 bases from V and 5 bases from J; bases unmatched to any gene: 5. CDR1 is LGHNT, CDR2 FRNRAP, per germline. The CDR3, as DNA: TGTGCTAGTGGTTTCCGGGGACAGGGGCTAGATACGCAGTATTTT. Translated, it gives CASGFRGQGLDTQYF.

The chain uses TRBV6-1 and TRBJ2-3; unclear D gene. The CDR3 extends over 15 amino acids. Germline CDR1 MNHNS, CDR2 SASEGT. The V end was cut by 8 bases, the J end by 0 bases, with 15 bases between. In DNA form, the CDR3 reads TGTGCCAGCGGCCCGAAGGCAGGTAGCACAGATACGCAGTATTTT. Protein: CASGPKAGSTDTQYF.

V usage is TRBV4-2 and J usage is TRBJ1-1, with D unclear. The germline V gene has CDR1 LGHNA and CDR2 YNFKEQ. Trimming took 4 bases from V and 5 from J, leaving 8 bases between them. The CDR3 is 12 amino acids. The CDR3 is CASSLTGTEAFF. The CDR3 DNA reads as TGTGCCAGCAGCCTTACGGGTACTGAAGCTTTCTTT.

This clone came up a few times. CDR3 bases: TGTGCCAGCAGGGAAGGGGGGGGAGACACTGAAGCTTTCTTT. This encodes CASREGGGDTEAFF. The V call is TRBV28, the J call TRBJ1-1; D might be TRBD1 (6 bases). V lost 6 bases and J 3 bases, leaving 14 bases between the germline ends. Germline CDR1 MDHEN, CDR2 SYDVKM. The CDR3 covers 14 residues.

This chain joins TRBV28 and TRBJ1-2; 7 nucleotides match TRBD1. Germline CDR1 and CDR2: MDHEN and SYDVKM. The CDR3 has 17 residues. V gave up 1 base and J gave up 5 bases; unmatched junction bases: 13. The CDR3 region has the DNA TGTGCCAGCAGTTTATACTTGGGCCAGGGGGAAGGGTATGGCTACACCTTC. Encoded protein: CASSLYLGQGEGYGYTF.

The rearrangement joins TRBV27 to TRBJ2-1; 7 bases are shared with TRBD1. CDR1 MNHEY and CDR2 SMNVEV come from the germline V gene (reference sequence). The V and J ends lost 4 bases and 6 bases, in that order; junction bases with no gene match: 9. This CDR3 contains 15 residues. The CDR3 DNA reads as TGTGCCAGCAGTTCTATTGGGGACAGAACCAATGAGCAGTTCTTC. Its translation: CASSSIGDRTNEQFF.

This chain joins TRBV6-1 and TRBJ2-7, with TRBD2 identical over 7 bases. This CDR3 is built from 14 residues. The V gene's germline CDR1 is MNHNS and CDR2 SASEGT. The ends lost 3 bases at V and 4 bases at J; junction bases unmatched: 6. CDR3 sequence (DNA): TGTGCCAGCAGTGAGCGGGGGACGGGGTACGAGCAGTACTTC. It is translated as CASSERGTGYEQYF.

The genes are TRBV27 and TRBJ1-5, with a weak D call TRBD1 (6 bases). The V gene's germline CDR1 is MNHEY and CDR2 SMNVEV (reference sequence). The CDR3 extends over 15 amino acids. V was pared by 6 bases and J by 7 bases, with 19 bases between. The CDR3: CASSSLQGLKQPQHF. In nucleotides, the CDR3 is TGTGCCAGCAGCTCACTACAGGGATTAAAACAGCCCCAGCATTTT.

The chain links TRBV4-2 to TRBJ1-2, with 8 positions matching TRBD1. V shed 1 base, J shed 5 bases, and the junction held 3 bases outside the gene matches. CDR1 and CDR2 from the germline V gene are LGHNA and YNFKEQ. This CDR3 region has 14 residues. Written as DNA, the CDR3 is TGTGCCAGCAGCCAAGCAGGGGGCGCGTATGGCTACACCTTC. Amino acids: CASSQAGGAYGYTF.

The chain couples TRBV19 to TRBJ2-2, with unresolved D. The CDR3 extends over 14 amino acids. Germline V lookup: CDR1 LNHDA, CDR2 SQIVND (reference sequence). V lost 3 bases and J lost 7, with 12 bases in between. The CDR3 loop reads CASSIRSPGGELFF. The CDR3 nucleotides read TGTGCCAGTAGTATCAGGAGCCCAGGCGGGGAGCTGTTTTTT.

The chain has TRBV27 and TRBJ2-7; the match to TRBD1 covers 7 bases. V dropped 2 bases and J dropped 0; count of bases not matched to a gene: 1. The CDR3 extends over 14 amino acids. Germline V gene lookup returns CDR1 MNHEY and CDR2 SMNVEV (reference sequence). The CDR3 coding sequence is TGTGCCAGCAGTTTAACAGGGGACTCCTACGAGCAGTACTTC. This encodes CASSLTGDSYEQYF.

With respect to this clone: A read error may produce the germline difference seen at one junction end. The chain recombines TRBV7-7 with TRBJ2-7; 7 bases fit TRBD1. CDR3 length equals 15 residues. Germline V CDR1 and CDR2: SSHAT, FNYEAQ (reference sequence). The CDR3 bases are TGTGCTAGCAGCTTAGAGACAGGGAATTCCTACGAGCAGTACTTC. This codes for CASSLETGNSYEQYF.

V usage is TRBV27 and J usage is TRBJ2-7; D remains unclear. The germline V and J ends were trimmed by 2 bases and 2 bases, with 10 bases remaining between them. The CDR3 has 14 amino acids. Germline assignment: CDR1 MNHEY and CDR2 SMNVEV (reference sequence). The CDR3 DNA reads as TGTGCCAGCAGTTTAGTTGGCATAACCTACGAGCAGTACTTC. It translates to CASSLVGITYEQYF.

The rearrangement uses TRBV7-2 and TRBJ1-1; D gene ambiguous. Deletions cut 5 bases from V and 6 bases from J, with 7 bases between. The CDR3 spans 11 residues. CDR1 and CDR2 (germline): SGHTA, FQGNSA. The CDR3 loop reads CASSRGAEAFF. The DNA for the CDR3 is TGTGCCAGCAGCCGCGGGGCTGAAGCTTTCTTT.

CDR3 DNA sequence: TGTGCCAGCACCTGGACAGGCGACTCCTACACCTTC. Translation gives CASTWTGDSYTF. The chain couples TRBV5-4 to TRBJ1-2; 7 bases fit TRBD1. The CDR3 is made up of 12 amino acids. Germline V gene lookup returns CDR1 SGHNT and CDR2 YYREEE (reference sequence). V was clipped by 6 bases and J by 10 bases; unmatched bases: 9.

V and J are TRBV28 and TRBJ2-7; D remains ambiguous. CDR3 length: 16 residues. With 1 base removed from V and 1 base from J, the gap between germline ends came to 14 bases. In germline, CDR1 is MDHEN, CDR2 SYDVKM. The CDR3 is CASSLYRATTSYEQYF. The CDR3 DNA is TGTGCCAGCAGTTTATACCGGGCTACCACTTCCTACGAGCAGTACTTC. Together with reference TRBV28 and TRBJ2-7, the CDR3 gives the full variable domain: DVKVTQSSRYLVKRTGEKVFLECVQDMDHENMFWYRQDPGLGLRLIYFSYDVKMKEKGDIPEGYSVSREKKERFSLILESASTNQTSMYLCASSLYRATTSYEQYFGPGTRLTVT.

This chain connects TRBV27 to TRBJ1-2, with D possibly TRBD1 on 5 matching bases. Germline V gene data show CDR1 as MNHEY and CDR2 as SMNVEV (reference sequence). CDR3 length: 13 amino acids. Between the trimmed V and J ends, which lost 6 bases and 4 bases, there was a span of 12 bases. DNA of the CDR3: TGTGCCAGCAGCTTCGGGACCGCCTATGGCTACACCTTC. This codes for CASSFGTAYGYTF.

The J gene is TRBJ1-6, the V gene TRBV28; no clear D. Per the germline V gene, CDR1 is MDHEN and CDR2 is SYDVKM. The CDR3 has 18 residues. V lost 4 bases and J 7 bases, leaving 23 bases between the germline ends. CDR3 amino acids: CASSSIPGTRDRNSPLHF. The CDR3 DNA reads as TGTGCCAGCAGTTCTATCCCCGGAACAAGGGATCGAAATTCACCCCTCCACTTT.

The chain joins TRBV7-6 to TRBJ1-3; possibly TRBD1 for D (5 bases). Trimming removed 5 bases at V and 0 bases at J, with 17 bases between. The CDR3 contains 17 residues. Germline CDR1 and CDR2: SGHVS and FNYEAQ. CDR3 residues: CASSPDGDAYSGNTIYF. Written as DNA, the CDR3 is TGTGCCAGCAGCCCAGACGGGGACGCGTACTCTGGAAACACCATATATTTT.

The V and J genes are TRBV7-9 and TRBJ2-2; D is ambiguous. This CDR3 comprises 13 residues. CDR1 SEHNR and CDR2 FQNEAQ come from the germline V gene (reference sequence). The V end was cut by 2 bases, the J end by 6 bases, with 7 bases between. The CDR3 sequence: CASSLKVAGELFF. CDR3 nucleotides: TGTGCCAGCAGCTTAAAGGTAGCCGGGGAGCTGTTTTTT.

The V and J genes are TRBV11-3 and TRBJ2-7; D is ambiguous. Trimming pared 1 base from V and 0 bases from J, leaving 7 bases between. This CDR3 spans 14 amino acids. Germline V gene data show CDR1 as SGHNT and CDR2 as YENEEA. The CDR3 loop reads CASSLVTVSYEQYF. In DNA, the CDR3 is TGTGCCAGCAGCTTAGTTACAGTCTCCTACGAGCAGTACTTC. Filled out from reference TRBV11-3 and TRBJ2-7, the complete variable domain reads EAGVVQSPRYKIIEKKQPVAFWCNPISGHNTLYWYLQNLGQGPELLIRYENEEAVDDSQLPKDRFSAERLKGVDSTLKIQPAELGDSAVYLCASSLVTVSYEQYFGPGTRLTVT.

The sample holds a few counts of this clone. The rearrangement joins TRBV7-9 to TRBJ2-3; maybe TRBD1 (6 bases). Per the germline V gene, CDR1 is SEHNR and CDR2 is FQNEAQ (reference sequence). The CDR3 has 16 residues. Trimming took off 2 bases at V and 2 bases at J, with 14 bases between the two ends. The CDR3, as DNA: TGTGCCAGCAGCTTAAGTGCAGGGGCACTCACAGATACGCAGTATTTT. Translated, it gives CASSLSAGALTDTQYF. The full variable domain, in which reference TRBV7-9 and TRBJ2-3 provide the parts outside the CDR3, is DTGVSQNPRHKITKRGQNVTFRCDPISEHNRLYWYRQTLGQGPEFLTYFQNEAQLEKSRLLSDRFSAERPKGSFSTLEIQRTEQGDSAMYLCASSLSAGALTDTQYFGPGTRLTVL.